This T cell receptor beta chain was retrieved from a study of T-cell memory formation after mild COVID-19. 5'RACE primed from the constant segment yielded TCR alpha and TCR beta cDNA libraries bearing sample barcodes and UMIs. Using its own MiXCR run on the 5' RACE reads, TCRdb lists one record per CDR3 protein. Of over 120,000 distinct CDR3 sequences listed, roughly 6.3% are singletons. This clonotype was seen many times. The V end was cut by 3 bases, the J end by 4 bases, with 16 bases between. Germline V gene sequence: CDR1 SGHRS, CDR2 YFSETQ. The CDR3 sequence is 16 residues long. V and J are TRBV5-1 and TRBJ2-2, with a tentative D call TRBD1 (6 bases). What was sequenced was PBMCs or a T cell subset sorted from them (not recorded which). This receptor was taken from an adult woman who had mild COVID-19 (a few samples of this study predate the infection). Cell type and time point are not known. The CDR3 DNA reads TGCGCCAGCAGCTCGGGACACGCACGAGGCACCGGGGAGCTGTTTTTT. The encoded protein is CASSSGHARGTGELFF.